At least ten counts were recorded for the clone carrying this TCR beta chain. Its matching antigen is unknown. Germline-derived CDR1 and CDR2 are KGHDR and SFDVKD. This CDR3 spans 17 amino acids. Trimming took 4 bases from V and 2 from J; bases not matched to a gene: 7. The sample belongs to a study of post-analysis software for immune sequencing data. Study in general: Recorded subtypes: relapsing-remitting, secondary progressive, progressive-relapsing; some patients unannotated.

Findings and limits, study-wide: Patients showed TRBV5-6, TRBV5-1 and TRBV20-1 among a few TRBV segments more frequent than in controls. Strong same-batch co-clustering of samples appeared with F measure clustering.

Researchers reported that TCR beta cDNA libraries carried unique molecular identifiers. TCRdb analysed the PCR reads with MiXCR anew, one entry per CDR3 protein. The repertoire consists of 750,000 to 900,000 distinct CDR3 sequences, with about 45% occurring once and the leading ten covering 4.9%. The chain carries TRBV24-1 and TRBJ2-1; 10 bases map to TRBD1. The TCR comes from a girl between 10 and 17 years old with multiple sclerosis. The sample taken for sequencing was blood. The CDR3 DNA follows: TGTGCCACCAGTGACCGCAGACAGGGGGCCACCTACAATGAGCAGTTCTTC. The encoded protein is CATSDRRQGATYNEQFF.